One and the same sample provided the 20 T cell receptor beta chains below, sequenced in a study of spatial heterogeneity in lung cancer (dated by TCRdb to about 2019). The label giving this sample's time point can be read as: sample taken at primary tumor resection. Overall study results and their limits: The number of expanded intratumoral alpha and beta TCRs correlated with the tumor nonsynonymous mutation count.

The antigens of these receptors remain unknown. The library was generated by 5' RACE. Sequencing was performed on a NextSeq 500. The public sequencing data were trimmed at Q25 with fastp and processed into clonotypes with MiXCR by TCRdb, which kept only in-frame beta chains. Under each unique CDR3 protein, matching rows form one entry showing the most common genes and DNA. Across this sample there are around 20,000 distinct CDR3 sequences, with roughly 5% seen only once. Around a tenth of the sample goes to the ten largest clones. The sequencing used lung tumor tissue, collected at surgery. All receptors come from a female donor with early-stage non-small cell lung cancer.

In this sample, this clonotype turned up a few times. This beta chain represents an off-target read in a library built for alpha chains; its size is of limited meaning. The chain couples TRBV18 to TRBJ1-6, with unresolved D. Germline CDR1 and CDR2: KGHSH and LQKENI. CDR3 length: 15 residues. The V gene lost 2 bases and the J gene lost 5 bases, with 10 bases spanning the gap. The CDR3 sequence: CASSPSGGHNSPLHF. CDR3 nucleotide sequence: TGTGCCAGCTCACCATCCGGTGGACATAATTCACCCCTCCACTTT.

This clonotype was detected ten times or more. For a library built for alpha chains, this beta chain is a stray read; little rests on its size. The chain carries TRBV4-1 and TRBJ2-1; 11 nucleotides match TRBD2. CDR1 is MGHRA, CDR2 YSYEKL, per germline. The CDR3 is 15 residues long. The V gene end was trimmed by 4 bases and the J gene end by 8 bases; junction bases not matched to a gene: 7. CDR3 DNA sequence: TGCGCCAGCAGCCTTAGCGGGAGGGCCGGGGATGAGCAGTTCTTC. Translating gives CASSLSGRAGDEQFF.

This clonotype is medium-sized. Because the CDR3's place on the DNA is in doubt, the DNA is left out and the CDR3 is given as listed by TCRdb. The library was designed around alpha chains, so this beta chain is a stray read whose abundance carries little weight. The J gene is TRBJ1-1, the V gene TRBV21-1; TRBD1 is the table's D call and was not checked against the DNA. TRBV21-1 is tagged as a pseudogene. Termini included, the CDR3 measures 20 amino acids. CDR3 residues: CASSKDRVGVGIHRITEAFF.

This clonotype was counted ten times or more. Within a library made for alpha chains, this beta chain is off target, and its count is uninformative. The rearrangement joins TRBV12-3 or TRBV12-4 to TRBJ1-2, with D uncertain. The V end lost 8 bases, the J end lost 7 bases, and 11 bases lay between the germline ends. There are 11 residues in the CDR3. The CDR3 DNA sequence: TGTGCCAGCCGCCAGCTGTCTGGCTACACCTTC. Protein product: CASRQLSGYTF.

This clonotype came up many times. Little can be read into the size of this beta chain, an off-target read in a library designed for alpha chains. The chain is built from TRBV18 and TRBJ1-6; D call uncertain. V lost 3 bases and J 10 bases, leaving 10 bases between the germline ends. The CDR3 covers 13 residues. In germline, CDR1 is KGHSH, CDR2 LQKENI. Written as DNA, the CDR3 is TGTGCCAGCTCACCTAGCGGGCGCTCACCCCTCCACTTT. Translated: CASSPSGRSPLHF.

Ten or more counts support this clonotype. This beta chain turned up in a library designed for alpha chains; as an off-target read, its abundance says little. The chain links TRBV29-1 to TRBJ2-1; D unresolved. Germline V gene data show CDR1 as SQVTM and CDR2 as ANQGSEA. This CDR3 region has 11 residues. Deletions cut 5 bases from V and 7 bases from J, with 9 bases between. The CDR3 DNA reads TGCAGCGTTCAGTTGGGGAATGAGCAGTTCTTC. Protein product: CSVQLGNEQFF.

This clonotype was seen ten or more times. This beta chain is an unintended read in a library built for alpha chains; its size means little. The rearrangement joins TRBV28 to TRBJ2-1; weak D call: TRBD1 (5 bases). Per germline, CDR1 MDHEN and CDR2 SYDVKM. The length of the CDR3 is 14 residues. Trimming stripped 6 bases from V and 8 bases from J, with 17 bases between. DNA of the CDR3: TGTGCCAGCAGACTGGGCTGGGGCGTCGATGAGCAGTTCTTC. This codes for CASRLGWGVDEQFF.

This clonotype was counted ten times or more. The library was designed around alpha chains, so this beta chain is a stray read whose abundance carries little weight. The chain combines TRBV19 with TRBJ2-5, with TRBD2 matching over 12 bases. CDR1 is LNHDA and CDR2 is SQIVND in the germline V gene (reference sequence). This CDR3 region has 13 residues. Trimming took 6 bases from V and 6 from J; bases not matched to a gene: 2. CDR3: CASSGLAGKTQYF. In DNA form, the CDR3 reads TGTGCCAGTAGCGGACTAGCGGGAAAGACCCAGTACTTC.

This clonotype was counted at least ten times. A library prepared for alpha chains yielded this beta chain as an off-target read; its size is of little meaning. This chain connects TRBV18 to TRBJ2-5, with D possibly TRBD1 on 6 matching bases. The CDR3 consists of 14 residues. Germline CDR1 KGHSH, CDR2 LQKENI. V dropped 2 bases and J dropped 3 bases, with 10 bases sitting between them. CDR3 region: CASSPRTEEETQYF. The CDR3 DNA sequence: TGTGCCAGCTCACCAAGGACAGAGGAAGAGACCCAGTACTTC.

This clonotype is termed medium-sized. Because this beta chain is a stray read in a library intended to capture alpha chains, its abundance should not be given much weight. J is TRBJ2-5 and V is TRBV27, with TRBD1 matching 7 bases. Per the germline V gene, CDR1 is MNHEY and CDR2 is SMNVEV (reference sequence). The CDR3 runs to 14 residues. J lost 4 bases, V lost 3 bases, and 5 bases had no gene match. The CDR3 nucleotides read TGTGCCAGCAGTTTCAGGGGGTCGGGAGAGACCCAGTACTTC. As protein: CASSFRGSGETQYF.

This clonotype is categorized as medium-sized. In a library made to pick up alpha chains, this beta chain is a stray read with a size that means little. V and J are TRBV10-3 and TRBJ2-7; D perhaps matches TRBD2 (6 bases). Per the germline V gene, CDR1 is ENHRY and CDR2 is SYGVKD. V dropped 5 bases and J dropped 2 bases, with 13 bases sitting between them. The CDR3 totals 14 residues. The DNA of the CDR3 is TGTGCCATCAGTCCGGGACTGAACGCCTACGAGCAGTACTTC. This translates into CAISPGLNAYEQYF.

The table lists this clonotype with a few counts. The library was prepared for alpha chains; this beta chain is a stray read, so its frequency means little. V and J are TRBV7-8 and TRBJ2-2; 8 nucleotides align to TRBD2. Trimming removed 5 bases from V and 3 bases from J; junction bases left unmatched: 5. The CDR3 runs to 15 residues. Germline V gene data show CDR1 as SGHVS and CDR2 as FQNEAQ. CDR3 sequence: CASSASGSDTGELFF. DNA for the CDR3: TGTGCCAGCAGCGCAAGCGGGAGCGACACCGGGGAGCTGTTTTTT.

This clonotype rates as medium-sized. This beta chain is an off-target read within a library intended for alpha chains, so its frequency means little. The chain is built from TRBV7-3 and TRBJ2-2, with TRBD1 identical over 8 bases. The V gene end was trimmed by 6 bases and the J gene end by 7 bases; junction bases not matched to a gene: 4. The CDR3 sequence is 13 residues long. Looked up from germline, CDR1 is SGHTA and CDR2 is FQGTGA. DNA of the CDR3: TGTGCCAGCAGTAGGACAGGGCGCGGGGAGCTGTTTTTT. Translated, it gives CASSRTGRGELFF.

This clonotype was detected many times. This beta chain appears as a stray read in a library generated for alpha chains; its size is not informative. This chain uses TRBV6-2 or TRBV6-3 with TRBJ2-5, with 7 bases fitting TRBD1. Germline V gene sequence: CDR1 MNHEY, CDR2 SVGEGT. V dropped 7 bases and J dropped 6; count of bases not matched to a gene: 8. There are 13 residues in the CDR3. CDR3 sequence reads: CASTDRDQKTQYF. CDR3 in DNA: TGTGCCAGCACCGACAGGGATCAAAAGACCCAGTACTTC.

There are many counts of this clonotype. This beta chain slipped into a library made for alpha chains as a stray read, so its size is not meaningful. V is TRBV4-1 and J is TRBJ2-1; 13 positions match TRBD2. The V gene end was trimmed by 1 base and the J gene end by 3 bases; junction bases not matched to a gene: 3. Looked up from germline, CDR1 is MGHRA and CDR2 is YSYEKL. The CDR3 length is 17 residues. The CDR3: CASSQGGLAGNYNEQFF. The CDR3 DNA sequence: TGCGCCAGCAGCCAAGGGGGACTAGCGGGGAACTACAATGAGCAGTTCTTC.

This clonotype has a count of ten or more. Because this beta chain is a stray read in a library intended to capture alpha chains, its abundance should not be given much weight. V and J are TRBV5-4 and TRBJ2-6; D tentatively reads TRBD1 or TRBD2 (5 bases each). The CDR3 is made up of 15 amino acids. V was clipped by 1 base and J by 3 bases, with 8 bases between them. Per the germline V gene, CDR1 is SGHNT and CDR2 is YYREEE (reference sequence). CDR3 protein: CASSLRGDGANVLTF. The CDR3 nucleotides read TGTGCCAGCAGCTTGCGAGGGGATGGGGCCAACGTCCTGACTTTC. The whole variable domain, remainder taken from reference TRBV5-4 and TRBJ2-6, is ETGVTQSPTHLIKTRGQQVTLRCSSQSGHNTVSWYQQALGQGPQFIFQYYREEENGRGNFPPRFSGLQFPNYSSELNVNALELDDSALYLCASSLRGDGANVLTFGAGSRLTVL.

This clonotype was observed a few times. The size of this beta chain means little, since it is a stray read in a library made for alpha chains. The chain links TRBV7-2 to TRBJ2-1, with a weak D call TRBD2 (7 bases). V was shortened by 3 bases and J by 12 bases, with 18 bases between the two germline ends. Germline loops: CDR1 SGHTA, CDR2 FQGNSA. The CDR3 spans 14 residues. Written as DNA, the CDR3 is TGTGCCAGCAGCTTCGGACTAGGGGGGTATGGGCAGTTCTTC. Protein product: CASSFGLGGYGQFF.

In this sample, this clonotype turned up a few times. This beta chain is off target for a library built for alpha chains, so its abundance means little. The chain links TRBV20-1 to TRBJ2-2, with D perhaps matching TRBD2 (5 bases). V was cut by 3 bases and J by 0 bases, with 5 bases left in between. The CDR3 consists of 13 residues. Germline CDR1 and CDR2: DFQATT and SNEGSKA (reference sequence). CDR3 region: CSASGTNTGELFF. DNA of the CDR3: TGCAGTGCTAGCGGGACGAACACCGGGGAGCTGTTTTTT.

This clonotype was found many times. This beta chain was picked up by a library intended for alpha chains and is off target, so its count carries little meaning. The V gene is TRBV2, the J gene TRBJ2-3; D perhaps matches TRBD2 (5 bases). The germline gives CDR1 SNHLY, CDR2 FYNNEI. Trimming stripped 3 bases from V and 6 bases from J, with 19 bases between. This CDR3 has 16 residues. The DNA of the CDR3 is TGTGCCAGCAGTGATACCCAAGGAAGGACTGGTGATACGCAGTATTTT. Translating it yields CASSDTQGRTGDTQYF.

This clonotype has just a few counts. This beta chain slipped into a library made for alpha chains as a stray read, so its size is not meaningful. The J gene is TRBJ2-5, the V gene TRBV15; 9 bases are shared with TRBD1. V dropped 5 bases and J dropped 2; count of bases not matched to a gene: 3. Germline lookup yields CDR1 LNHNV and CDR2 YYDKDF (reference sequence). The CDR3 covers 14 residues. The CDR3 sequence: CATSGDRGQETQYF. CDR3 in DNA: TGTGCCACCAGCGGCGACAGGGGGCAAGAGACCCAGTACTTC.